The 6 T cell receptor beta chains reported below all come from one sample, sequenced in a study of regulatory T cells in long-lasting Graves disease. Arm-PCR with iRepertoire HTBI primers amplified the CDR3 regions for these TCR beta libraries. Using its own MiXCR run on the multiplex PCR reads, TCRdb lists one record per CDR3 protein. This table has around 480,000 distinct CDR3 sequences, roughly a sixth appearing once. Specified time point: newly diagnosed GD, antithyroid drugs for less than 3 months. PBMC-derived RNA was used for the TCR library. This sample also belongs to another study, concerning T cells in Graves' hyperthyroidism and ophthalmopathy.

The specimen comprised peripheral blood mononuclear cells (PBMCs), sampled at new diagnosis, from a patient treated with antithyroid drugs. The receptors here all came from a woman aged 40-65 years with Graves disease.

This clonotype was picked up many times. V gene TRBV6-1 combines with J gene TRBJ2-7; 9 bases are shared with TRBD1. This CDR3 is 14 amino acids long. J gave up 5 bases and V 8 bases, and 10 bases lay outside the gene matches. Germline V gives CDR1 MNHNS, CDR2 SASEGT. For the CDR3, the DNA is TGTGCCAGCTGCCGGGACAGGGTTGATGACGAGCAGTACTTC. It encodes CASCRDRVDDEQYF.

The V gene is TRBV14, the J gene TRBJ1-3; D is uncertain. V was shortened by 3 bases and J by 0 bases, with 6 bases between the two germline ends. Germline V gene data show CDR1 as SGHDN and CDR2 as FVKESK. The CDR3 is 14 amino acids. CDR3 DNA: TGTGCCAGCAGCCATGTGAACTCTGGAAACACCATATATTTT. As protein: CASSHVNSGNTIYF.

As to this clonotype: This clone may be a read error of a much larger clone one base away. The rearrangement joins TRBV30 to TRBJ1-2; 11 bases map to TRBD1. The germline gives CDR1 GTSNPN, CDR2 SVGIG (reference sequence). V lost 4 bases to trimming and J lost 8 bases; unmatched junction nucleotides: 9. The CDR3 extends over 14 amino acids. The CDR3: CAWKGTGGQVGYTF. The DNA for the CDR3 is TGTGCCTGGAAAGGGACAGGGGGACAGGTGGGCTACACCTTC.

Many counts were recorded for this clonotype. The chain joins TRBV6-9 to TRBJ1-3; D gene uncertain. Trimming shortened V by 3 bases and J by 0 bases, and 9 bases separated the two germline ends. This CDR3 has 15 amino acids. Per the germline V gene, CDR1 is MNHGY and CDR2 is SVAAGI. The CDR3 sequence: CASSYMAHSGNTIYF. CDR3 DNA sequence: TGTGCCAGCAGTTACATGGCGCACTCTGGAAACACCATATATTTT.

This clonotype was seen many times. The chain employs TRBV12-3 or TRBV12-4 and TRBJ2-7, with a possible D match to TRBD1 (6 bases). V was clipped by 5 bases and J by 1 base, with 12 bases between them. The CDR3 has 14 residues. The CDR3 protein is CASSPRTASYEQYF. CDR3 in DNA: TGTGCCAGCAGTCCTAGGACAGCTTCCTACGAGCAGTACTTC.

This clonotype was counted at least ten times. The CDR3 region is CASRIPGQGPLDHDGNQPQHF. CDR3 bases: TGTGCCAGCAGGATCCCGGGACAGGGTCCACTAGACCATGATGGCAATCAGCCCCAGCATTTT. The chain couples TRBV12-3 or TRBV12-4 to TRBJ1-5; TRBD1 aligns across 9 bases. Germline trimming cut 6 bases from V and 2 bases from J; bases unmatched to any gene: 23. The CDR3 loop spans 21 amino acids.